This T cell receptor beta chain was sequenced for a study of blood T cell repertoires in COVID-19. Background on the study: Acute and convalescent COVID-19 samples came from the United States, Italy and Spain.

Sequenced by immunoSEQ multiplex PCR; TCRdb stores in-frame clones only, minus some. The data contain 250,000 or so clones, about nine tenths of them singletons. In assigning cohorts, the study relied on participant-reported clinical history. Sequencing was carried out using PBMCs or T cells enriched from blood (not recorded which). This receptor was identified in a woman in her twenties or thirties with acute COVID-19.

CDR3 bases: TGTGCCAGCTCACCTTCCGGTCTCGAGCCCTACGAGCAGTACTTC. This sequence encodes CASSPSGLEPYEQYF. This chain uses TRBV18 with TRBJ2-7; no definite D call. The CDR3 length is 15 residues. V lost 3 bases to trimming and J lost 2 bases, with 14 bases between them. Per germline, CDR1 KGHSH and CDR2 LQKENI.